These 2 T cell receptor beta chains originate from one sample sequenced in a study of blood T cells in healthy people across ages. Then a second PCR, running roughly 7 to 11 cycles, was carried out with a sample-barcoded 5' primer and a J-beta primer mix. Using its own MiXCR run on the 5' RACE reads, TCRdb lists one record per CDR3 protein. The sample lists some 1,000,000 distinct CDR3 sequences, under 30% seen once, with less than 0.75% in the top ten. Another study also made use of these data, one on T cells of mothers and their children.

Source material: blood. These receptor sequences come from a girl aged 2-9 years in good health.

This chain uses TRBV12-3 or TRBV12-4 with TRBJ1-4; D gene unclear. The CDR3 sequence is 11 residues long. V lost 2 bases and J lost 8, with 3 bases in between. In DNA form, the CDR3 reads TGTGCCAGCAGTTTATTCGAAAAACTGTTTTTT. Its protein is CASSLFEKLFF.

The sample holds a few counts of this clonotype. V and J are TRBV20-1 and TRBJ2-3; tentative D call: TRBD2 (6 bases). Germline V gene lookup returns CDR1 DFQATT and CDR2 SNEGSKA (reference sequence). V was clipped by 6 bases and J by 1 base, with 17 bases between them. The CDR3 extends over 15 amino acids. CDR3 sequence (DNA): TGCAGTGCCCTTAATGGGGAGGAAGGCACAGATACGCAGTATTTT. Translating gives CSALNGEEGTDTQYF.